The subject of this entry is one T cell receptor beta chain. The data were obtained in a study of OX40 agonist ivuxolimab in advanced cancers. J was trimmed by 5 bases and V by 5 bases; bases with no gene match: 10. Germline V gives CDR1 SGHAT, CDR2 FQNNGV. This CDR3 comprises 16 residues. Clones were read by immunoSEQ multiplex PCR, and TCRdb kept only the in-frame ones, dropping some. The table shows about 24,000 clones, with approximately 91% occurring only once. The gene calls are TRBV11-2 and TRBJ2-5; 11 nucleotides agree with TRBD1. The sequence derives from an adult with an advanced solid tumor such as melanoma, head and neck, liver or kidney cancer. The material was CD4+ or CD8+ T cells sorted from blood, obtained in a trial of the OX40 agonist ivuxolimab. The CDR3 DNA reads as TGTGCCAGCAGCCCGGGACAGGGGGGTCCCGGGGAGACCCAGTACTTC. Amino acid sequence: CASSPGQGGPGETQYF.